A selection of T cell receptor beta chains follows, all from one sample in a study of T cell responses to AZD1222 COVID-19 vaccine. Produced via immunoSEQ multiplex PCR; TCRdb's table is partial and in-frame only. The sample holds roughly 100,000 clones, 86% seen once. The input for sequencing was peripheral blood, taken on day 0 of AZD1222 vaccination. These receptors were obtained from an adult in good health. The CDR3 runs from the conserved cysteine through the conserved F or W. The D gene is left open where the match is weak. A row's size may be missing; if present it is once, few, many or a size class.

D,J,size,V,DNA,CDR3
-,TRBJ1-4,-,TRBV7-2,TGTGCCAGCAGCTTAAGGGTAGATGAAAAACTGTTTTTT,CASSLRVDEKLFF
TRBD2,TRBJ2-1,-,TRBV13,TGTGCCATCGGGACTAGCGGAACCAATGAGCAGTTCTTC,CAIGTSGTNEQFF
-,TRBJ1-2,-,TRBV11-2,TGTGCCAGCAGTCGGGAGGGTAATGGCTACACCTTC,CASSREGNGYTF
TRBD1,TRBJ2-6,-,TRBV7-2,TGTGCCAGCAGCTCAGGACAGGGCTTCTCTGGGGCCAACGTCCTGACTTTC,CASSSGQGFSGANVLTF
TRBD2,TRBJ2-5,-,TRBV9,TGTGCCAGCAGCCCCCGGGGAGCGGGGGGGGAGACCCAGTACTTC,CASSPRGAGGETQYF
-,TRBJ2-2,once,TRBV18,TGTGCCAGCTCACCAAGAACCGGGACAGCGGGTGAGCTGTTTTTT,CASSPRTGTAGELFF
-,TRBJ2-7,-,TRBV28,TGTGCCAGCACCCTGCCTGGATCCTACGAGCAGTACTTC,CASTLPGSYEQYF
TRBD2,TRBJ2-1,-,TRBV7-9,TGTGCCAGCAGCTTAGCCAGCGGGGGAGACAATGAGCAGTTCTTC,CASSLASGGDNEQFF
TRBD2,TRBJ2-7,once,TRBV24-1,TGTGCCACCAGTACCAGCGGGAGGCACGAGCAGTACTTC,CATSTSGRHEQYF
-,TRBJ2-3,few,TRBV13,TGTGCCAGCAGTTTGGGAGGGGGCTTGACAGATACGCAGTATTTT,CASSLGGGLTDTQYF
TRBD2,TRBJ2-5,-,TRBV11-2,TGTGCCAGCAGCTTTGGGTATAGGCTAGCGGGAGCCCAAGAGACCCAGTACTTC,CASSFGYRLAGAQETQYF
-,TRBJ1-4,-,TRBV5-4,TGTGCCAGCAGCTCAACTCAGGGTGGTAGGGAAAAACTGTTTTTT,CASSSTQGGREKLFF
TRBD1,TRBJ1-6,few,TRBV2,TGTGCCAGCCACAGGGGGCGAGATGGGTCACCCCTCCACTTT,CASHRGRDGSPLHF
TRBD2,TRBJ2-7,-,TRBV27,TGTGCCAGCAGTTTTGAGCTAGCGGGATCCCACGAGCAGTACTTC,CASSFELAGSHEQYF
TRBD2,TRBJ2-2,-,TRBV9,TGTGCCAGCGCTACCACTAGCGGTCTACCGAACACCGGGGAGCTGTTTTTT,CASATTSGLPNTGELFF
TRBD2,TRBJ2-1,-,TRBV4-2,TGTGCCAGCAGCCGGGAGAGCGGGGGGGCCGGCAATGAGCAGTTCTTC,CASSRESGGAGNEQFF
-,TRBJ2-3,few,TRBV5-1,TGCGCCAGCAGCTTGTTAACGAGCACAGATACGCAGTATTTT,CASSLLTSTDTQYF
TRBD1,TRBJ1-3,-,TRBV6-5,TGTGCCAGCAGCCTCAGGGGGTCGGGAAACACCATATATTTT,CASSLRGSGNTIYF
-,TRBJ1-2,-,TRBV3-1/TRBV3-2,TGTGCCAGCAGCCAAGGAGGCAGGGGTAGGAGCTACACCTTC,CASSQGGRGRSYTF
-,TRBJ2-1,-,TRBV19,TGTGCCAGTAGTATGCGGGCAGGTTACAATGAGCAGTTCTTC,CASSMRAGYNEQFF
-,TRBJ2-2,-,TRBV30,TGTGCCTGGAGACGGACAGTGAACACCGGGGAGCTGTTTTTT,CAWRRTVNTGELFF
TRBD1,TRBJ2-5,-,TRBV5-1,TGCGCCAGCAGCTACAGGGGTGACTCCCAAGAGACCCAGTACTTC,CASSYRGDSQETQYF
-,TRBJ2-7,-,TRBV25-1,TGTGCCAGCAGCGCTTCCAGGGGTTTCTCCTACGAGCAGTACTTC,CASSASRGFSYEQYF
-,TRBJ1-2,few,TRBV9,TGTGCCAGCAGCGGAGCAAGGGGAAACTATGGCTACACCTTC,CASSGARGNYGYTF
TRBD2,TRBJ2-3,-,TRBV11-2,TGTGCCAGCAGCGCACCCCCGGCTAGCGGGGGGACAGATACGCAGTATTTT,CASSAPPASGGTDTQYF
-,TRBJ2-1,-,TRBV7-9,TGTGCCAGCAGCTTAGATCGCCCCCCGGAAATCTCCTACAATGAGCAGTTCTTC,CASSLDRPPEISYNEQFF